This TCR beta chain was sequenced during a study of response to subunit inactivated influenza vaccine. TCRdb independently ran MiXCR on the RT-PCR reads; one entry per CDR3 protein. The data show 600,000 to 850,000 distinct CDR3 sequences, with 14% seen just once and 7.6% held by the top ten. This CDR3 comprises 16 residues. The V gene end was trimmed by 4 bases and the J gene end by 4 bases; junction bases not matched to a gene: 6. In germline, CDR1 is DFQATT, CDR2 SNEGSKA (reference sequence). This clonotype was picked up a small number of times. The TCR comes from a man in his fifties who received an inactivated influenza vaccine. The sequences come from PBMCs from blood, collected less than 15 days before vaccination. The J gene is TRBJ2-1, the V gene TRBV20-1; 14 positions agree with TRBD2. This CDR3 reads CSAKTSGRVGYNEQFF. CDR3 DNA sequence: TGCAGTGCTAAGACTAGCGGGAGGGTGGGGTACAATGAGCAGTTCTTC.